These 19 T cell receptor beta chains share one sample of origin, sequenced in a study of T-cell memory formation after mild COVID-19. TCRdb reprocessed the 5' RACE reads via MiXCR and lists one record per CDR3 protein. The table has about 49,000 distinct CDR3 sequences, approximately 8% seen once. Sequencing input: PBMCs or a T cell subset sorted from them (not recorded which). The receptors were gathered from a man aged 18 to 29 who had mild COVID-19 (a few samples of this study predate the infection). Cell type and time point are not known.

The chain uses TRBV7-2 and TRBJ1-2, with 8 bases lining up with TRBD1. This CDR3 has 11 residues. Germline lookup yields CDR1 SGHTA and CDR2 FQGNSA. The V and J ends lost 6 bases and 8 bases, in that order; junction bases with no gene match: 2. The CDR3 spells CASSGTGGYTF. In DNA form, the CDR3 reads TGTGCCAGCAGTGGGACAGGAGGCTACACCTTC.

This clonotype was seen ten or more times. The rearrangement links TRBV7-2 to TRBJ2-5, with D uncertain. Trimming removed 5 bases from V and 0 bases from J, with 10 bases in between. The germline CDR1 and CDR2 sequences are SGHTA and FQGNSA. The CDR3 length is 14 residues. CDR3 coding DNA: TGTGCCAGCAGCCGAGAGACGTACCAAGAGACCCAGTACTTC. As protein: CASSRETYQETQYF. Filled out from reference TRBV7-2 and TRBJ2-5, the complete variable domain reads GAGVSQSPSNKVTEKGKDVELRCDPISGHTALYWYRQSLGQGLEFLIYFQGNSAPDKSGLPSDRFSAERTGGSVSTLTIQRTQQEDSAVYLCASSRETYQETQYFGPGTRLLVL.

The chain links TRBV3-1 to TRBJ1-5; no reliable D call. The V end was cut by 2 bases, the J end by 5 bases, with 10 bases between. Germline CDR1 reads LGHDT; CDR2 reads YNNKEL (reference sequence). This CDR3 comprises 14 residues. The CDR3 region has the DNA TGTGCCAGCAGCCAATACCCCCAGGATCAGCCCCAGCATTTT. As protein: CASSQYPQDQPQHF.

The rearrangement joins TRBV12-3 or TRBV12-4 to TRBJ1-1; D may be TRBD1 (6 bases). V was shortened by 5 bases and J by 6 bases, with 19 bases between the two germline ends. The CDR3 totals 15 residues. This chain's CDR3 is CASSPIGRGESEAFF. The DNA for the CDR3 is TGTGCCAGCAGTCCAATCGGGAGGGGGGAATCTGAAGCTTTCTTT.

This clonotype was counted ten times or more. The chain couples TRBV5-1 to TRBJ2-4; D may be TRBD1 or TRBD2 (5 bases each). The CDR3 is 14 amino acids. Germline V gives CDR1 SGHRS, CDR2 YFSETQ. V gave up 0 bases and J gave up 7 bases, with 11 bases separating them. The CDR3 reads CASSLGTEGNIQYF. The CDR3 nucleotides read TGCGCCAGCAGCTTGGGAACCGAGGGGAACATTCAGTACTTC.

The chain links TRBV20-1 to TRBJ2-1; 10 bases are shared with TRBD1. V lost 6 bases and J lost 0; bases outside the gene matches: 14. CDR3 length: 18 residues. Germline CDR1 reads DFQATT; CDR2 reads SNEGSKA (reference sequence). The CDR3 protein is CSAPMAGTGASSYNEQFF. CDR3 coding DNA: TGCAGTGCACCGATGGCTGGGACAGGGGCTAGCTCCTACAATGAGCAGTTCTTC.

The chain has TRBV29-1 and TRBJ2-1; D is perhaps TRBD1 or TRBD2 (5 bases each). Deletions cut 0 bases from V and 4 bases from J, with 7 bases between. This CDR3 is 13 amino acids long. Per the germline V gene, CDR1 is SQVTM and CDR2 is ANQGSEA. The CDR3 bases are TGCAGCGTTGAAGAGGGGGTTTACAATGAGCAGTTCTTC. This gives the protein CSVEEGVYNEQFF.

V is TRBV10-3 and J is TRBJ2-5, with 8 bases that match TRBD1. Germline CDR1 reads ENHRY; CDR2 reads SYGVKD. J lost 5 bases, V lost 10 bases, and 21 bases had no gene match. The CDR3 runs to 17 residues. CDR3 DNA sequence: TGTGCCACCTACCCTGGACAGGGAGGTCTTGTCTGGGAGACCCAGTACTTC. Translation gives CATYPGQGGLVWETQYF.

This clonotype was seen at least ten times. The J gene is TRBJ2-2, the V gene TRBV7-2; TRBD2 matches at 9 bases. The CDR3 is 15 residues long. J lost 6 bases, V lost 0 bases, and 2 bases had no gene match. Germline V gene data show CDR1 as SGHTA and CDR2 as FQGNSA. Here the CDR3 reads CASSLAGLASGELFF. DNA of the CDR3: TGTGCCAGCAGCTTAGCGGGACTAGCCTCCGGGGAGCTGTTTTTT.

This chain links TRBV5-4 with TRBJ1-1, with TRBD1 as a possible D gene (6 bases). Trimming took 4 bases from V and 0 from J, leaving 16 bases between them. The CDR3 sequence is 16 residues long. CDR1 SGHNT and CDR2 YYREEE come from the germline V gene (reference sequence). CDR3 in DNA: TGTGCCAGCAGCCCTGGGGGGGCCGCGATGAACACTGAAGCTTTCTTT. It is translated as CASSPGGAAMNTEAFF.

The chain is built from TRBV11-1 and TRBJ2-3, with D perhaps matching TRBD2 (6 bases). The CDR3 spans 17 residues. Per the germline V gene, CDR1 is SGHAT and CDR2 is FQDESV (reference sequence). Trimming took off 5 bases at V and 2 bases at J, with 20 bases between the two ends. The CDR3 reads CASSQLLATDPTDTQYF. The DNA of the CDR3 is TGTGCCAGCAGCCAACTACTAGCTACGGATCCCACAGATACGCAGTATTTT.

This clonotype was detected ten times or more. This chain connects TRBV20-1 to TRBJ2-7; 8 bases match TRBD1. Germline CDR1 and CDR2: DFQATT and SNEGSKA (reference sequence). V gave up 5 bases and J gave up 2 bases; unmatched junction bases: 11. The CDR3 contains 15 residues. CDR3: CSAFPRDRLAYEQYF. Here the CDR3 DNA reads TGCAGTGCTTTTCCCCGGGACAGGTTGGCCTACGAGCAGTACTTC.

The chain links TRBV5-1 to TRBJ1-3; no reliable D call. Trimming removed 0 bases at V and 0 bases at J, with 4 bases between. The CDR3 has 14 amino acids. Germline CDR1 reads SGHRS; CDR2 reads YFSETQ. The CDR3 here is CASSLDHSGNTIYF. The CDR3 bases are TGCGCCAGCAGCTTGGACCACTCTGGAAACACCATATATTTT.

The J gene is TRBJ2-1, the V gene TRBV7-3, with D hard to call. Trimming left V 5 bases short and J 10 bases short, with 12 bases between. The CDR3 totals 12 residues. CDR1 and CDR2 (germline): SGHTA, FQGTGA. Written as DNA, the CDR3 is TGTGCCAGCAGCCCAGATAAAGCGGAGCAGTTCTTC. Translating it yields CASSPDKAEQFF.

This clonotype was recorded a few times. V usage is TRBV7-3 and J usage is TRBJ2-6; D ambiguous. Trimming took 4 bases from V and 1 from J, leaving 8 bases between them. CDR3 length: 15 amino acids. CDR1 and CDR2 from the germline V gene are SGHTA and FQGTGA. CDR3 in DNA: TGTGCCAGCAGCTCAAGCGTATCTGGGGCCAACGTCCTGACTTTC. Its translation is CASSSSVSGANVLTF.

This clonotype showed up just a few times. The chain employs TRBV20-1 and TRBJ1-5, with 8 nucleotides matching TRBD1. Germline values: CDR1 DFQATT, CDR2 SNEGSKA (reference sequence). J was trimmed by 5 bases and V by 6 bases; bases with no gene match: 9. This CDR3 contains 14 residues. The CDR3 sequence: CSALKDRADQPQHF. CDR3 bases: TGCAGTGCCCTCAAGGACAGGGCGGATCAGCCCCAGCATTTT.

A few counts support this clonotype. The V and J genes are TRBV27 and TRBJ2-2; TRBD1 is a possible D gene (6 bases). Germline V CDR1 and CDR2: MNHEY, SMNVEV (reference sequence). The V end was cut by 2 bases, the J end by 5 bases, with 12 bases between. There are 15 residues in the CDR3. This CDR3 reads CASSLNGQLTGELFF. The CDR3 region has the DNA TGTGCCAGCAGTTTAAATGGACAGTTAACCGGGGAGCTGTTTTTT.

The rearrangement joins TRBV4-3 to TRBJ2-3; perhaps TRBD2 as D (5 bases). Deletions cut 2 bases from V and 3 bases from J, with 6 bases between. Germline V CDR1 and CDR2: LGHNA, YSLEER. The CDR3 contains 13 residues. This chain's CDR3 is CASSQRGTDTQYF. The CDR3 nucleotides read TGCGCCAGCAGCCAAAGAGGGACAGATACGCAGTATTTT.

This clonotype occurred a few times. The chain uses TRBV12-3 or TRBV12-4 and TRBJ2-7, with a possible D match to TRBD1 (6 bases). This CDR3 is 14 amino acids long. V was clipped by 3 bases and J by 4 bases, with 13 bases between them. CDR3 sequence: CASSFGSGVYEQYF. The DNA for the CDR3 is TGTGCCAGCAGTTTTGGGTCAGGGGTGTACGAGCAGTACTTC.